Each of the 17 T cell receptor beta chains below was sequenced from the same sample in a study of shared clonotypes between healthy human individuals. TCRdb's table, derived via immunoSEQ multiplex PCR, lists solely in-frame clones and lacks some. The sample records fewer than 150,000 clones, about two thirds being singletons. Specimen: memory CD8+ T cells sorted from blood. Subset indicated: CD45RO+ cells pooled with CCR7-negative TemRA cells. These receptor sequences come from a woman between 25 and 40 years old in good health.

The chain carries TRBV19 and TRBJ2-6; a weak D match, TRBD1 (5 bases). V dropped 0 bases and J dropped 2 bases, with 26 bases sitting between them. From germline, CDR1 is LNHDA and CDR2 SQIVND (reference sequence). CDR3 length: 22 residues. The DNA of the CDR3 is TGTGCCAGTAGTATAGATTCGCCCCCCCGTTTCTCAGGGATACCTGGGGCCAACGTCCTGACTTTC. Translation gives CASSIDSPPRFSGIPGANVLTF.

This clone was detected only a few times. One junction end disagrees with the germline gene, perhaps due to a read error. The chain combines TRBV6-1 with TRBJ2-3, with 7 bases lining up with TRBD1. Germline V gene data show CDR1 as MNHNS and CDR2 as SASEGT. The length of the CDR3 is 15 residues. CDR3 sequence reads: CASSEGTANTDTQYF. In DNA form, the CDR3 reads TGTGCCAGCAGCGAAGGGACAGCGAACACAGATACGCAGTATTTT.

The chain is built from TRBV28 and TRBJ2-7; no clear D. The CDR3 consists of 15 residues. Per germline, CDR1 MDHEN and CDR2 SYDVKM. V gave up 6 bases and J gave up 1 base, with 16 bases separating them. The CDR3 nucleotides are TGTGCCAGCAGCCCCTTTGGGCGGATGTCCTACGAGCAGTACTTC. Translated, it gives CASSPFGRMSYEQYF. Together with reference TRBV28 and TRBJ2-7, the CDR3 gives the full variable domain: DVKVTQSSRYLVKRTGEKVFLECVQDMDHENMFWYRQDPGLGLRLIYFSYDVKMKEKGDIPEGYSVSREKKERFSLILESASTNQTSMYLCASSPFGRMSYEQYFGPGTRLTVT.

This clone has a handful of counts. The chain uses TRBV4-1 and TRBJ2-5; D perhaps matches TRBD1 (5 bases). Germline V gives CDR1 MGHRA, CDR2 YSYEKL. Trimming removed 4 bases at V and 11 bases at J, with 17 bases between. CDR3 length equals 13 residues. As DNA, the CDR3 is TGCGCCAGCAGCCCGGACATCCAGCGTGAGCAGTACTTC. It specifies CASSPDIQREQYF.

This clone showed up many times. J is TRBJ2-7 and V is TRBV7-9; perhaps TRBD1 as D (7 bases). This CDR3 comprises 14 residues. Trimming cost V 5 bases and J 0 bases, with 11 bases left between them. CDR1 and CDR2 from the germline V gene are SEHNR and FQNEAQ (reference sequence). DNA of the CDR3: TGTGCCAGCAGCGCCAGGGGGGACTCCTACGAGCAGTACTTC. Translating it yields CASSARGDSYEQYF.

The chain links TRBV5-4 to TRBJ2-1, with TRBD2 matching 10 bases. J lost 6 bases, V lost 4 bases, and 13 bases had no gene match. The CDR3 contains 17 residues. Per the germline V gene, CDR1 is SGHNT and CDR2 is YYREEE (reference sequence). DNA of the CDR3: TGTGCCAGCAGCCCTCTCGTAGCGGGAGGTCCGCCCAATGAGCAGTTCTTC. Its protein product is CASSPLVAGGPPNEQFF.

This clone was detected a few times. The chain joins TRBV30 to TRBJ1-2; TRBD1 aligns across 7 bases. V gave up 3 bases and J gave up 8 bases; unmatched junction bases: 15. Germline V CDR1 and CDR2: GTSNPN, SVGIG (reference sequence). The CDR3 loop spans 15 amino acids. In nucleotides, the CDR3 is TGTGCCTGGAGGGCACCCGCAAACAGGGGAGGAGGCTACACCTTC. Residues: CAWRAPANRGGGYTF.

This clone was seen once. CDR3 residues: CASSLGSRDGYTGELFF. CDR3 DNA: TGTGCCAGCAGTCTAGGTTCCCGGGACGGCTACACCGGGGAGCTGTTTTTT. J is TRBJ2-2 and V is TRBV2; either TRBD1 or TRBD2 may supply D (5 bases each). With 5 bases removed from V and 3 bases from J, the gap between germline ends came to 19 bases. From germline, CDR1 is SNHLY and CDR2 FYNNEI. The CDR3 length is 17 residues.

The chain carries TRBV5-1 and TRBJ2-1; TRBD2 is a possible D gene (5 bases). Germline V gene data show CDR1 as SGHRS and CDR2 as YFSETQ. CDR3 size: 15 residues. V lost 4 bases and J lost 5, with 16 bases in between. The CDR3 nucleotides are TGCGCCAGCAGCACCGGGATCGAAACACACAATGAGCAGTTCTTC. It translates to CASSTGIETHNEQFF.

The chain is built from TRBV27 and TRBJ2-5, with a possible D match to TRBD1 (6 bases). The germline CDR1 and CDR2 sequences are MNHEY and SMNVEV (reference sequence). Between the trimmed V and J ends, which lost 5 bases and 1 base, there was a span of 17 bases. The CDR3 is made up of 16 amino acids. In DNA form, the CDR3 reads TGTGCCAGCAGTGCCTACAGGGTTAGGAGCCAAGAGACCCAGTACTTC. This gives the protein CASSAYRVRSQETQYF.

V and J are TRBV28 and TRBJ2-7; 8 bases align to TRBD1. The V segment lost 7 bases and the J segment 2 bases; nucleotides outside the gene matches: 10. The CDR3 spans 15 residues. Germline lookup yields CDR1 MDHEN and CDR2 SYDVKM. The CDR3 protein is CASTEDRVLTYEQYF. CDR3 sequence (DNA): TGTGCCAGCACCGAGGACAGGGTGTTGACCTACGAGCAGTACTTC.

V gene TRBV5-6 combines with J gene TRBJ1-1; D is undetermined. The V end lost 4 bases, the J end lost 8 bases, and 15 bases lay between the germline ends. The CDR3 is made up of 13 amino acids. Germline CDR1 is SGHDT and CDR2 is YYEEEE. The CDR3, as DNA: TGTGCCAGCAGCCCCTCCGCCGCGGGGGAAGCTTTCTTT. This codes for CASSPSAAGEAFF.

This clone occurred once. The chain carries TRBV19 and TRBJ2-1; 11 bases line up with TRBD2. V gave up 3 bases and J gave up 9 bases; unmatched junction bases: 13. CDR3 length equals 17 residues. The germline gives CDR1 LNHDA, CDR2 SQIVND (reference sequence). The chain's CDR3 is CASSIKRGTSGLSEQFF. Here the CDR3 DNA reads TGTGCCAGTAGTATCAAAAGGGGGACTAGCGGTCTTAGTGAGCAGTTCTTC.

This clone has just one count. The chain joins TRBV6-6 to TRBJ2-5, with 7 bases identical to TRBD2. The CDR3 runs 15 residues. CDR1 is MNHNY, CDR2 SVGAGI, per germline (reference sequence). The trim removed 5 bases at V and 7 bases at J, leaving 13 bases unmatched. The CDR3 DNA follows: TGTGCCAGCAGTCCCTACGCGCCTAGCGGCGGGACCCAGTACTTC. This sequence encodes CASSPYAPSGGTQYF.

The rearrangement links TRBV7-8 to TRBJ1-1; D may be TRBD1 (6 bases). The V gene's germline CDR1 is SGHVS and CDR2 FQNEAQ. V lost 4 bases to trimming and J lost 1 base, with 10 bases between them. This CDR3 has 14 amino acids. The CDR3 coding sequence is TGTGCCAGCAGCTCTGCGACAGGGAACACTGAAGCTTTCTTT. As protein: CASSSATGNTEAFF. Filled out from reference TRBV7-8 and TRBJ1-1, the complete variable domain reads GAGVSQSPRYKVAKRGQDVALRCDPISGHVSLFWYQQALGQGPEFLTYFQNEAQLDKSGLPSDRFFAERPEGSVSTLKIQRTQQEDSAVYLCASSSATGNTEAFFGQGTRLTVV.

This sequence joins TRBV25-1 and TRBJ1-5, with TRBD1 as a possible D gene (6 bases). The CDR3 has 12 amino acids. The V and J ends lost 7 bases and 4 bases respectively, with 8 bases between them. The V gene's germline CDR1 is MGHDK and CDR2 SYGVNS. Here the CDR3 DNA reads TGTGCCAGCAATAGGGGGAATCAGCCCCAGCATTTT. This sequence encodes CASNRGNQPQHF. Complete variable domain (other parts from reference TRBV25-1 and TRBJ1-5): EADIYQTPRYLVIGTGKKITLECSQTMGHDKMYWYQQDPGMELHLIHYSYGVNSTEKGDLSSESTVSRIRTEHFPLTLESARPSHTSQYLCASNRGNQPQHFGDGTRLSIL.

In its sample, this clone was seen a few times. One base away lies a much larger clone, so this may be a sequencing read error. The rearrangement uses TRBV9 and TRBJ2-2; 11 bases agree with TRBD2. J lost 3 bases, V lost 4 bases, and 2 bases had no gene match. This CDR3 has 15 residues. Germline V CDR1 and CDR2: SGDLS, YYNGEE. The CDR3 region has the DNA TGTGCCAGCAGCCCACTAGCGGGGGACACCGGGGAGCTGTTTTTT. It encodes CASSPLAGDTGELFF.